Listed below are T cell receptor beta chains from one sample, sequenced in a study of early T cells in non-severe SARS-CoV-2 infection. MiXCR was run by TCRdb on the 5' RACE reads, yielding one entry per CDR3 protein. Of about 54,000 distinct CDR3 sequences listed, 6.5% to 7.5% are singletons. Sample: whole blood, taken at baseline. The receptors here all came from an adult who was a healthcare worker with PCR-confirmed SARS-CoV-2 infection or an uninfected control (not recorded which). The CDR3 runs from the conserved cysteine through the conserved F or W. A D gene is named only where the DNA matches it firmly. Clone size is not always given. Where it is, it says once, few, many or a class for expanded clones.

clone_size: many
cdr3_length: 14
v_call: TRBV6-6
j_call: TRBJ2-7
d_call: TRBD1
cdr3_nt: TGTGCCAGCAGTTACCGGGACAGCCCCTACGAGCAGTACTTC
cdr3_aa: CASSYRDSPYEQYF

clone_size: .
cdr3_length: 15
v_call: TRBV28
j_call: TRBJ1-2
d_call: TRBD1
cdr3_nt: TGTGCCAGCAGCCCAGGACAGGGTTTCCTCTATGGCTACACCTTC
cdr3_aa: CASSPGQGFLYGYTF

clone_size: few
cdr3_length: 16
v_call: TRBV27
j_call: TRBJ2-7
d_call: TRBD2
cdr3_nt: TGTGCCAGCAGTTCCTTAGGCGGGGGGTCCCCATACGAGCAGTACTTC
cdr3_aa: CASSSLGGGSPYEQYF

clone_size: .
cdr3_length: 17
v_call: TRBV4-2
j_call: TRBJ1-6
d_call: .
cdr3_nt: TGTGCCAGCAGCCAAGATAGGCCGGCGGGCACGGGTTCACCCCTCCACTTT
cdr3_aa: CASSQDRPAGTGSPLHF

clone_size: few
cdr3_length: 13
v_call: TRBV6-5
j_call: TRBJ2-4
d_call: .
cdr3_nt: TGTGCCAGCAGTACAGGGCCGGCGGACATTCAGTACTTC
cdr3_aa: CASSTGPADIQYF

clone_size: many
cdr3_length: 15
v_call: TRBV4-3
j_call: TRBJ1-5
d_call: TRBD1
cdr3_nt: TGCGCCAGCAGCCAAGATTTGAGGGGGCACCAGCCCCAGCATTTT
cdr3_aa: CASSQDLRGHQPQHF

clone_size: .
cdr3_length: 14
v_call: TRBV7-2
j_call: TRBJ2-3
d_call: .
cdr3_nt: TGTGCCAGCACCGAGGGGGGGAACACAGATACGCAGTATTTT
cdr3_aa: CASTEGGNTDTQYF

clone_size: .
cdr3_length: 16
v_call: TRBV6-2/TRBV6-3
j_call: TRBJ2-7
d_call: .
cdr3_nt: TGTGCCAGCAGTGCACCCCAGGAGGGGTATTCGTACGAGCAGTACTTC
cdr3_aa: CASSAPQEGYSYEQYF

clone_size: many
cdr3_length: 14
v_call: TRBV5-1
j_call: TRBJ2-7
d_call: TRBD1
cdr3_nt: TGCGCCAGCAGCGAAAGGACAGGGCCCAACGAGCAGTACTTC
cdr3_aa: CASSERTGPNEQYF

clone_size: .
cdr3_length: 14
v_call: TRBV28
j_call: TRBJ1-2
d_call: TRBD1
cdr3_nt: TGTGCCAGCAGATCGACAGGGGCGGCGCGTGGCTACACCTTC
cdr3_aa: CASRSTGAARGYTF

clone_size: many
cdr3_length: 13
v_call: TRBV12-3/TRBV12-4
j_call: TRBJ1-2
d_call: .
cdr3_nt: TGTGCCAGCAGTCCCCGGGGGGACTATGGCTACACCTTC
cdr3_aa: CASSPRGDYGYTF

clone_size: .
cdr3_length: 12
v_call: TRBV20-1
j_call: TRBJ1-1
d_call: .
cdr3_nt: TGCAGTGCTAGGAGGGGTCCAACTGAAGCTTTCTTT
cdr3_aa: CSARRGPTEAFF

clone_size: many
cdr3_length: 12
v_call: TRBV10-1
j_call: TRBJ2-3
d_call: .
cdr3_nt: TGCGCCAGCAGTGATGGAGTAGATACGCAGTATTTT
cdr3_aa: CASSDGVDTQYF

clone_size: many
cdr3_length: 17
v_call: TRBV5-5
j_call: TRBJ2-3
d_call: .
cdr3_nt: TGTGCCAGCAGCTTGGACCGTCCCGGGGGAGACACAGATACGCAGTATTTT
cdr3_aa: CASSLDRPGGDTDTQYF

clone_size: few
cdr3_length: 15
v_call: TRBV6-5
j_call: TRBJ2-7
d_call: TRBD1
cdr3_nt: TGTGCCAGCAGACTCCTTACAGGGGCCACCTACGAGCAGTACTTC
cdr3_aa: CASRLLTGATYEQYF

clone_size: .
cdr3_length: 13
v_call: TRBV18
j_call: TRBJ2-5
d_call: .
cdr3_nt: TGTGCCAGCTCACTGACGTACCAAGAGACCCAGTACTTC
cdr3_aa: CASSLTYQETQYF

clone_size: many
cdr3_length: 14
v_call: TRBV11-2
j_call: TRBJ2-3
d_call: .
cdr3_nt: TGTGCCAGCAGCCCCAGGACGGGGCCAGATACGCAGTATTTT
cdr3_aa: CASSPRTGPDTQYF